A selection of T cell receptor beta chains follows, all from one sample in a study of blood T cell repertoires in COVID-19. Clones were sequenced by immunoSEQ multiplex PCR, and TCRdb holds only the in-frame ones, with some missing. The table includes about 210,000 clones, less than 90% detected once. The sample taken for sequencing was peripheral blood. The source is a man aged 40-55 years with acute or convalescent COVID-19. The CDR3 runs from the conserved cysteine through the conserved F or W. The D gene is left open where the match is weak. Where a row states a size, it is once, few, many or the class of an expanded clone; other rows omit it.

J | size | D | V | DNA | CDR3
TRBJ2-3 | - | TRBD2 | TRBV6-1 | TGTGCCAGCAGTGAAGAGGACCGAGCGGGGGGTATCACAGATACGCAGTATTTT | CASSEEDRAGGITDTQYF
TRBJ1-2 | - | TRBD1 | TRBV27 | TGTGCCAGCAGGACAACACAGGGGGCGGGAGGCTACACCTTC | CASRTTQGAGGYTF
TRBJ1-2 | - | TRBD1 | TRBV4-2 | TGTGCCAGCAGCTACAATCAGGACAGGGCCGGTGGCTACACCTTC | CASSYNQDRAGGYTF
TRBJ2-1 | - | TRBD1 | TRBV18 | TGTGCCAGCTCCGTGGGGACAGGGACTTACAATGAGCAGTTCTTC | CASSVGTGTYNEQFF
TRBJ2-4 | - | TRBD2 | TRBV28 | TGTGCCAGCAGTCCCGGGACTAGCGGGATTCTAGCCAAAAACATTCAGTACTTC | CASSPGTSGILAKNIQYF
TRBJ2-1 | - | - | TRBV19 | TGTGCCAGTACGTATGCAGGATACAATGAGCAGTTCTTC | CASTYAGYNEQFF
TRBJ2-5 | once | TRBD2 | TRBV7-2 | TGTGCCAGCAGCTTAGTACAGGGACTAGCGGGGGGGCAGGTGACCCAGTACTTC | CASSLVQGLAGGQVTQYF
TRBJ1-5 | - | - | TRBV19 | TGTGCCAGTAGTATAGGTGTAACAGGGAATCAGCCCCAGCATTTT | CASSIGVTGNQPQHF
TRBJ2-1 | few | - | TRBV4-1 | TGCGCCAGCAGCCAAGATGTTGGGGGGGAGCAGTTCTTC | CASSQDVGGEQFF
TRBJ2-7 | - | - | TRBV19 | TGTGCCAGTAGGCCTGGCGGTCTACTACCGGGGGAGCAGTACTTC | CASRPGGLLPGEQYF
TRBJ2-3 | - | - | TRBV7-6 | TGTGCCAGCTCTCTGGGCGCAGATACGCAGTATTTT | CASSLGADTQYF
TRBJ2-7 | - | - | TRBV27 | TGTGCCAGCAGTCCCCGGGGAGCTCTCTACGAGCAGTACTTC | CASSPRGALYEQYF
TRBJ2-3 | - | TRBD2 | TRBV7-6 | TGTGCCAGCAGCCTTATGACTAGCGGGGGCTCTGACACAGATACGCAGTATTTT | CASSLMTSGGSDTDTQYF
TRBJ2-2 | - | TRBD2 | TRBV19 | TGTGCCAGTAGTATACTCGGGAGCGGGGGACAGAACACCGGGGAGCTGTTTTTT | CASSILGSGGQNTGELFF
TRBJ1-1 | once | TRBD1 | TRBV5-1 | TGCGCCAGCAAGGTGACAGGGGTTGGTACTGAAGCTTTCTTT | CASKVTGVGTEAFF
TRBJ2-7 | - | TRBD1 | TRBV19 | TGTGCCAGTAGTACCGGGACAGGGGACTACGAGCAGTACTTC | CASSTGTGDYEQYF
TRBJ1-5 | - | - | TRBV4-1 | TGCGCCAGCAGCCAGCTACAGGTGAATCAGCCCCAGCATTTT | CASSQLQVNQPQHF
TRBJ1-5 | - | TRBD1 | TRBV5-8 | TGTGCCAGCAGCAGAACAGGGGACTCTAGCAATCAGCCCCAGCATTTT | CASSRTGDSSNQPQHF
TRBJ2-7 | once | - | TRBV18 | TGTGCCAGCTCAGCAACGGACAGCCACGAAGTCGAGCAGTACTTC | CASSATDSHEVEQYF
TRBJ2-1 | - | TRBD2 | TRBV6-2/TRBV6-3 | TGTGCCAGCAGCCCACTAGCGGTTCTCTACAATGAGCAGTTCTTC | CASSPLAVLYNEQFF
TRBJ2-1 | - | - | TRBV21-1 | TGTGCCAGCAGCAAACAACAGTTGGGACAAGTGGAGCAGTTCTTC | CASSKQQLGQVEQFF
TRBJ2-1 | - | TRBD1 | TRBV24-1 | TGTGCCACCAGTGATAGGGACAGGGGCAATGAGCAGTTCTTC | CATSDRDRGNEQFF
TRBJ2-5 | - | TRBD2 | TRBV6-5 | TGTGCCTCCACCCCCGGGGGGGCTGGGACCCAGTACTTC | CASTPGGAGTQYF
TRBJ2-5 | - | TRBD1 | TRBV15 | TGTGCCACCAGCCCCCAAAACAGGGGGTTAGAGACCCAGTACTTC | CATSPQNRGLETQYF
TRBJ2-5 | - | - | TRBV14 | TGTGCCAGCAGCCATGATGATTGGCCGGAGACCCAGTACTTC | CASSHDDWPETQYF
TRBJ2-1 | - | - | TRBV11-3 | TGTGCCAGCAGCCCCGACCCCCCCGGAGGGCTCTCCTACAATGAGCAGTTCTTC | CASSPDPPGGLSYNEQFF
TRBJ2-6 | - | - | TRBV4-3 | TGCGCCAGCAGCCCCACTGGGGCCAACGTCCTGACTTTC | CASSPTGANVLTF
TRBJ1-6 | - | TRBD1 | TRBV24-1 | TGTGCCACCAGTGAGGGGACAGGGAATTCACCCCTCCACTTT | CATSEGTGNSPLHF
TRBJ2-2 | - | - | TRBV7-2 | TGTGCCAGCAGCTTAGACACCCACCCGGGGGAGCTGTTTTTT | CASSLDTHPGELFF
TRBJ2-1 | - | TRBD2 | TRBV14 | TGTGCCAGCAGCCAAGGCCCTTTCCTAGCGGGACCTCTGGATGAGCAGTTCTTC | CASSQGPFLAGPLDEQFF
TRBJ1-6 | - | - | TRBV7-9 | TGTGCCAGCAGCTTCCCGGGGGGGAATTCACCCCTCCACTTT | CASSFPGGNSPLHF
TRBJ1-5 | - | TRBD1 | TRBV18 | TGTGCCAGCTCAGCACTTGACAGGGATCAGCCCCAGCATTTT | CASSALDRDQPQHF
TRBJ2-2 | - | TRBD2 | TRBV6-1 | TGTGCCAGCAGTGAAAAGTTCCAGGGGCTAGCGGGGCAGAACACCGGGGAGCTGTTTTTT | CASSEKFQGLAGQNTGELFF
TRBJ2-7 | - | TRBD2 | TRBV5-1 | TGCGCCAGCAGCTTGGAGCTAGCGGGAGGGCTATACGCCTACGAGCAGTACTTC | CASSLELAGGLYAYEQYF
TRBJ1-2 | - | - | TRBV4-1 | TGCGCCAGCAGCCAAGATGAGGCATATCCTAACTATGGCTACACCTTC | CASSQDEAYPNYGYTF
TRBJ1-3 | - | - | TRBV6-6 | TGTGCCAGCAGTTACAGCGGGCAAGCAGGAGGAAACACCATATATTTT | CASSYSGQAGGNTIYF
TRBJ1-1 | - | - | TRBV9 | TGTGCCAGCAGCCAGGGAAGTGATGAAGCTTTCTTT | CASSQGSDEAFF
TRBJ2-2 | - | TRBD2 | TRBV4-1 | TGCGCCAGCAGCCCCCTGGGGGAGCGGGGGGCGAACACCGGGGAGCTGTTTTTT | CASSPLGERGANTGELFF
TRBJ1-2 | - | TRBD1 | TRBV4-2 | TGTGCCAGCAGCCCCCAGCTACAGGGGGCGCATGACTATGGCTACACCTTC | CASSPQLQGAHDYGYTF
TRBJ1-2 | - | TRBD1 | TRBV6-5 | TGTGCCAGCAGTCCCGGGACAGGGGGCTTCTATGGCTACACCTTC | CASSPGTGGFYGYTF
TRBJ1-6 | - | - | TRBV5-3 | TGTGCCAGCTTAGTGGGTGGACTTATTCCTTATAATTCACCCCTCCACTTT | CASLVGGLIPYNSPLHF
TRBJ2-1 | few | TRBD2 | TRBV5-1 | TGCGCCAGCAGCTCCCCTGGCCTACTAGCGGGGGCGAGCTCCTACAATGAGCAGTTCTTC | CASSSPGLLAGASSYNEQFF
TRBJ1-4 | - | TRBD1 | TRBV7-9 | TGTGCCAGCAGCCCCCGAGGGGGACAGGGCCGTGAAAAACTGTTTTTT | CASSPRGGQGREKLFF
TRBJ1-2 | - | - | TRBV20-1 | TGCAGTGCTAGTGGGCAGGGAGGTCGTGGCTACACCTTC | CSASGQGGRGYTF
TRBJ1-5 | - | - | TRBV19 | TGTGCCAGTAGTTGGTCAGGGAATCAGCCCCAGCATTTT | CASSWSGNQPQHF
TRBJ2-1 | - | TRBD2 | TRBV4-3 | TGCGCCAGCAGCCCACGTACTAGCGGGGACCATGAGCAGTTCTTC | CASSPRTSGDHEQFF
TRBJ2-5 | once | TRBD1 | TRBV5-1 | TGCGCCAGCAGCTTGGGACAGGGGGCAGAGACCCAGTACTTC | CASSLGQGAETQYF
TRBJ2-3 | - | - | TRBV27 | TGTGCCAGCAGTTTTAGGGGGAACACAGATACGCAGTATTTT | CASSFRGNTDTQYF
TRBJ2-2 | - | TRBD1 | TRBV11-2 | TGTGCCAGCAGCTTAGATCGGGACAGGGGGTTTCCCTCAAACACCGGGGAGCTGTTTTTT | CASSLDRDRGFPSNTGELFF
TRBJ2-7 | - | - | TRBV29-1 | TGCAGCGCTCGGGACTACGAGCAGTACTTC | CSARDYEQYF
TRBJ2-6 | few | TRBD2 | TRBV4-2 | TGTGCCAGCAGCCAAGATTGGGCGGGGGGGAGCTCTGGGGCCAACGTCCTGACTTTC | CASSQDWAGGSSGANVLTF
TRBJ1-6 | - | - | TRBV15 | TGTGCCACCAGCCGCCGCAGTTCACCCCTCCACTTT | CATSRRSSPLHF
TRBJ2-1 | - | - | TRBV6-6 | TGTGCCATCCGGACTATCTCCTACAATGAGCAGTTCTTC | CAIRTISYNEQFF
TRBJ1-1 | - | - | TRBV6-1 | TGTGCCAGCAGTGAGGGGGGCACTGAAGCTTTCTTT | CASSEGGTEAFF
TRBJ1-1 | - | - | TRBV18 | TGTGCCAGCTCAATGGCCACCCCCAGCGGCGCTGAAGCTTTCTTT | CASSMATPSGAEAFF